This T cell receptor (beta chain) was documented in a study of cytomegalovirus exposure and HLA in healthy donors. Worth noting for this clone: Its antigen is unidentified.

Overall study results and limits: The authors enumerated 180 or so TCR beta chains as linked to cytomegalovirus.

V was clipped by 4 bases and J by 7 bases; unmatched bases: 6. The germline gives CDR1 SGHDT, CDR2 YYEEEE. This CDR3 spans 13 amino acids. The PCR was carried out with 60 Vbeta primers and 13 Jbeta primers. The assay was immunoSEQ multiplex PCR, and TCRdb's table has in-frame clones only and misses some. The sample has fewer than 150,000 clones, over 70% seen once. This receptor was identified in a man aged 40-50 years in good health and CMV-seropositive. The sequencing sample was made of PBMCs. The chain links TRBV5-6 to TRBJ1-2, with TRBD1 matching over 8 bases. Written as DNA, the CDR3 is TGTGCCAGCAGCCCGACAGGGGTAGCTGGCTACACCTTC. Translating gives CASSPTGVAGYTF.